The present T cell receptor beta chain was sequenced within a study of control samples from healthy donors and cancer patients. The length of the CDR3 is 17 residues. Between the trimmed V and J ends, which lost 0 bases and 8 bases, there was a span of 22 bases. Germline V lookup: CDR1 MGHRA, CDR2 YSYEKL. Sequenced by immunoSEQ multiplex PCR; TCRdb stores in-frame clones only, minus some. Of some 140,000 clones detected, over 85% appear once; the ten largest clones hold about 5.6%. V and J are TRBV4-1 and TRBJ1-2; tentatively, D is TRBD1 (6 bases). Sequenced input: blood. This receptor was identified in a man aged 40-55 years in good health. CDR3 residues: CASSQEGGGQGVDGYTF. The CDR3 bases are TGCGCCAGCAGCCAAGAAGGGGGGGGGCAGGGAGTTGACGGCTACACCTTC.